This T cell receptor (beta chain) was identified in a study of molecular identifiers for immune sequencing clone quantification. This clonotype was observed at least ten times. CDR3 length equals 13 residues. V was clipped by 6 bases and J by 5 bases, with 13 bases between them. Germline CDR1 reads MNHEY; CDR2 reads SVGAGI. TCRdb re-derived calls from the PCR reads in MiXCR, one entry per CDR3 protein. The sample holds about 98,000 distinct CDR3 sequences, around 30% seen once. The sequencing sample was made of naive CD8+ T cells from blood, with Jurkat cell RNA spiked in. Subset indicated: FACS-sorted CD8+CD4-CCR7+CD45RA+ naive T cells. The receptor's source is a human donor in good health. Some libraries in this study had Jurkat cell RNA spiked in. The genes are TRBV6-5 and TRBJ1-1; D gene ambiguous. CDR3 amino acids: CASSRGTNTEAFF. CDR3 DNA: TGTGCCAGCAGCCGCGGCACGAATACTGAAGCTTTCTTT.